The 11 T cell receptor beta chains presented below share a single source sample, sequenced in a study of blood T cell repertoires in COVID-19. Sequencing used immunoSEQ multiplex PCR; TCRdb keeps in-frame clones, though not all of them. The table lists 55,000 to 70,000 clones, roughly 80% of them singletons. The sample taken for sequencing was peripheral blood. Receptor source: a woman older than 75 with acute or convalescent COVID-19.

This rearrangement joins TRBV19 to TRBJ1-1, with D maybe TRBD1 (5 bases). There are 15 residues in the CDR3. CDR1 and CDR2 (germline): LNHDA, SQIVND (reference sequence). The germline V and J ends were trimmed by 10 bases and 2 bases, with 20 bases remaining between them. This chain's CDR3 is CATRPVAGHNTEAFF. DNA of the CDR3: TGTGCCACCCGTCCTGTTGCGGGGCACAACACTGAAGCTTTCTTT.

V and J are TRBV4-1 and TRBJ2-3; 13 bases are shared with TRBD2. V trimming: 3 bases; J trimming: 13 bases; junction bases outside the gene matches: 13. The CDR3 has 16 residues. Germline CDR1 is MGHRA and CDR2 is YSYEKL. CDR3 amino acids: CASSHTGLAGDPPEYF. The CDR3 nucleotides are TGCGCCAGCAGCCATACCGGACTAGCGGGGGACCCCCCGGAGTATTTT.

The sample holds one count of this clone. The rearrangement joins TRBV6-6 to TRBJ1-1, with a possible D match to TRBD1 (6 bases). V was trimmed by 5 bases and J by 4 bases, leaving 20 bases between them. The length of the CDR3 is 16 residues. Germline assignment: CDR1 MNHNY and CDR2 SVGAGI (reference sequence). DNA for the CDR3: TGTGCCAGCAGTCAACTCGGGGGGGGAGGGGGCACTGAAGCTTTCTTT. It encodes CASSQLGGGGGTEAFF.

This rearrangement joins TRBV9 to TRBJ1-1, with TRBD1 as a possible D gene (5 bases). The length of the CDR3 is 15 residues. Trimming removed 0 bases from V and 0 bases from J, with 9 bases in between. Germline CDR1 is SGDLS and CDR2 is YYNGEE. CDR3 nucleotides: TGTGCCAGCAGCGTAGACTCAGGGATGAACACTGAAGCTTTCTTT. Translation: CASSVDSGMNTEAFF.

The gene calls are TRBV10-1 and TRBJ2-1, with TRBD2 identical over 11 bases. Germline V CDR1 and CDR2: WNHNN, SYGVQD (reference sequence). V trimming: 0 bases; J trimming: 7 bases; junction bases outside the gene matches: 2. The CDR3 is 15 amino acids. The CDR3 protein is CASSESTSGENEQFF. The CDR3, as DNA: TGCGCCAGCAGTGAGTCGACTAGCGGGGAAAATGAGCAGTTCTTC.

The V gene is TRBV19, the J gene TRBJ2-3; TRBD2 aligns across 12 bases. Germline CDR1 and CDR2: LNHDA and SQIVND (reference sequence). V gave up 3 bases and J gave up 4 bases; unmatched junction bases: 20. The CDR3 consists of 21 residues. DNA of the CDR3: TGTGCCAGTAGTATTCACCCCCGACTTTTGGGGACTAGCGGGTCCCCAGATACGCAGTATTTT. Amino acids: CASSIHPRLLGTSGSPDTQYF.

The J gene is TRBJ2-3, the V gene TRBV6-5; D gene uncertain. The germline CDR1 and CDR2 sequences are MNHEY and SVGAGI. The CDR3 loop spans 14 amino acids. V lost 8 bases to trimming and J lost 0 bases, with 12 bases between them. CDR3 sequence: CASGMATSTDTQYF. The CDR3 bases are TGTGCCAGCGGCATGGCGACTAGCACAGATACGCAGTATTTT.

The CDR3 sequence: CASSLVQGAFYEQYF. The DNA of the CDR3 is TGTGCCAGCAGCTTAGTACAGGGGGCGTTCTACGAGCAGTACTTC. The rearrangement uses TRBV7-2 and TRBJ2-7, with 9 bases identical to TRBD1. V shed 1 base and J 3 bases; nucleotides not matched to a gene: 4. The germline gives CDR1 SGHTA, CDR2 FQGNSA. The CDR3 loop spans 15 amino acids.

The chain couples TRBV11-3 to TRBJ2-5; D gene unclear. Germline V gene sequence: CDR1 SGHNT, CDR2 YENEEA. CDR3 length: 14 amino acids. V was shortened by 2 bases and J by 1 base, with 8 bases between the two germline ends. The CDR3 DNA follows: TGTGCCAGCAGCTTATCCGGGTCCCAAGAGACCCAGTACTTC. This gives the protein CASSLSGSQETQYF. The variable domain in full, completed from reference TRBV11-3 and TRBJ2-5, reads EAGVVQSPRYKIIEKKQPVAFWCNPISGHNTLYWYLQNLGQGPELLIRYENEEAVDDSQLPKDRFSAERLKGVDSTLKIQPAELGDSAVYLCASSLSGSQETQYFGPGTRLLVL.

Turning to this clone: At one end the junction does not follow the germline gene, possibly because of a read error. The V gene is TRBV5-1, the J gene TRBJ2-5; the match to TRBD2 covers 11 bases. Germline CDR1 is SGHRS and CDR2 is YFSETQ. The CDR3 extends over 17 amino acids. The CDR3 DNA follows: TGCGCCAGCAGCTTGGGGGTGGGGACTAGCGGACAAGATACCCAGTACTTC. Amino acids: CASSLGVGTSGQDTQYF. Full variable domain (missing parts from reference TRBV5-1 and TRBJ2-5): KAGVTQTPRYLIKTRGQQVTLSCSPISGHRSVSWYQQTPGQGLQFLFEYFSETQRNKGNFPGRFSGRQFSNSRSEMNVSTLELGDSALYLCASSLGVGTSGQDTQYFGPGTRLLVL.

This sequence joins TRBV19 and TRBJ2-2; TRBD1 aligns across 8 bases. V lost 10 bases, J lost 6 bases, and 13 bases stayed unmatched. Germline V gene data show CDR1 as LNHDA and CDR2 as SQIVND (reference sequence). The CDR3 is 15 amino acids. CDR3 in amino acids: CATRRAGGPAGELFF. CDR3 bases: TGTGCCACCAGGAGGGCAGGGGGCCCCGCCGGGGAGCTGTTTTTT.